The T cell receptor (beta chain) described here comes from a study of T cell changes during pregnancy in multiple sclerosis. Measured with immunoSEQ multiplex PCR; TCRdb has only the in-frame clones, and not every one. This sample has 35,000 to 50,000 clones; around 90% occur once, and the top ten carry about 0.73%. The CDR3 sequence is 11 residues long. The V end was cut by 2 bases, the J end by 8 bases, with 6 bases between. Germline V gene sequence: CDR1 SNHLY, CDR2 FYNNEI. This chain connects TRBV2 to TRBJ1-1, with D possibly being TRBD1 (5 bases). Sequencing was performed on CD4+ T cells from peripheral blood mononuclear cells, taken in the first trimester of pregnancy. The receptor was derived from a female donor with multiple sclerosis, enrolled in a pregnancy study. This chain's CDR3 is CASSEPGEAFF. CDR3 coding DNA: TGTGCCAGCAGTGAACCAGGGGAAGCTTTCTTT.